This record looks at one T cell receptor (beta chain) sequence and its context. The antigen remains unidentified. Investigators prepared the TCR beta libraries by applying iRepertoire HTBI primers and Arm-PCR of CDR3 regions. TCRdb used MiXCR to reprocess the multiplex PCR reads, holding one entry per CDR3 protein. The sample includes about 540,000 distinct CDR3 sequences, approximately 13% of them seen just once. The source of the sample is a study of regulatory T cells in long-lasting Graves disease. Findings and limits, study-wide: What was studied was peripheral blood only, and not thyroid tissue.

This CDR3 comprises 16 residues. CDR1 SGHAT and CDR2 FQNNGV come from the germline V gene. Trimming removed 0 bases from V and 2 bases from J, with 11 bases in between. Indicated time point: newly diagnosed GD, antithyroid drugs for less than 3 months. Preparation of the TCR library used RNA extracted from PBMCs. The same sample was also used in a study of T cells in Graves' hyperthyroidism and ophthalmopathy.

The chain links TRBV11-2 to TRBJ2-1; D is perhaps TRBD2 (6 bases). This sample comprised peripheral blood mononuclear cells (PBMCs), obtained at new diagnosis, from a patient treated with antithyroid drugs. The receptor comes from a man aged 25-45 years with Graves disease. Here the CDR3 DNA reads TGTGCCAGCAGCTTAGAGGCAGCGGGCGCCTACAATGAGCAGTTCTTC. Translation gives CASSLEAAGAYNEQFF.